This passage covers 27 T cell receptor beta chains from one sample sequenced in a study of shared clonotypes between healthy human individuals. As defined, naive CD8 cells were CD45RO-negative and positively selected for CCR7, with terminally differentiated effector memory CD45RA+ cells excluded. Sequencing was performed with immunoSEQ multiplex PCR; in TCRdb, only in-frame clones are kept and a portion is missing. The table has about 2.1 million clones, around 93% seen once. Sequencing was carried out using naive CD8+ T cells from PBMCs. These receptors originate from a man younger than 35 in good health. Some clones in this sample may be carry-over from other donors' samples.

In regard to this clone: Other DNA sequences in this sample translate to the same CDR3. This chain joins TRBV28 and TRBJ2-7; unclear D gene. The V gene lost 6 bases and the J gene lost 1 base, with 7 bases spanning the gap. The CDR3 has 12 residues. Germline loops: CDR1 MDHEN, CDR2 SYDVKM. The CDR3 nucleotides read TGTGCCAGCAGCTGGGGATCCTACGAGCAGTACTTC. This encodes CASSWGSYEQYF.

A single count supports this clone. V usage is TRBV7-8 and J usage is TRBJ2-7; 7 positions agree with TRBD1. The J segment lost 1 base and the V segment lost 4 bases, leaving 7 bases of the junction unmatched. The germline CDR1 and CDR2 sequences are SGHVS and FQNEAQ. CDR3 length: 15 residues. The CDR3 sequence is CASSSRDSRSYEQYF. DNA of the CDR3: TGTGCCAGCAGCTCCAGGGACAGCCGATCCTACGAGCAGTACTTC.

This clone came up once. The chain carries TRBV7-9 and TRBJ1-6; the D is unclear. The germline V gene encodes CDR1 SEHNR and CDR2 FQNEAQ (reference sequence). With 0 bases removed from V and 10 bases from J, the gap between germline ends came to 10 bases. This CDR3 is 14 amino acids long. In DNA, the CDR3 is TGTGCCAGCAGCTTAGCAGGGCCTGAATCACCCCTCCACTTT. Residues: CASSLAGPESPLHF.

V usage is TRBV11-2 and J usage is TRBJ2-7; maybe TRBD2 (5 bases). The germline V gene encodes CDR1 SGHAT and CDR2 FQNNGV. V gave up 0 bases and J gave up 4 bases, with 13 bases separating them. The CDR3 is made up of 15 amino acids. The CDR3 sequence is CASSLDRGSGYEQYF. CDR3 DNA: TGTGCCAGCAGCTTAGATCGAGGGAGCGGTTACGAGCAGTACTTC.

The rearrangement joins TRBV6-1 to TRBJ1-2, with 7 bases identical to TRBD1. The length of the CDR3 is 13 residues. Germline V gene sequence: CDR1 MNHNS, CDR2 SASEGT. V lost 6 bases and J lost 8; bases outside the gene matches: 9. CDR3 nucleotide sequence: TGTGCCAGCAGCCTGGGACAGCCTAGGGGCTACACCTTC. Amino acids: CASSLGQPRGYTF.

This clone was observed once. The gene calls are TRBV10-2 and TRBJ2-3, with 12 bases lining up with TRBD2. The CDR3 consists of 15 residues. In germline, CDR1 is WSHSY, CDR2 SAAADI. The junction had 5 bases not matched to a gene; V was cut back by 6 bases and J by 4 bases. This CDR3 reads CASSWTSGASDTQYF. The CDR3 nucleotides are TGCGCCAGCAGCTGGACTAGCGGGGCCTCAGATACGCAGTATTTT.

The CDR3 sequence is CASSSYTLDGSSYEQYF. As DNA, the CDR3 is TGTGCCAGCAGTTCGTATACCCTGGACGGGAGCTCCTACGAGCAGTACTTC. The J gene is TRBJ2-7, the V gene TRBV27, with a weak D call TRBD2 (6 bases). Germline loops: CDR1 MNHEY, CDR2 SMNVEV (reference sequence). The length of the CDR3 is 17 residues. Deletions cut 4 bases from V and 0 bases from J, with 19 bases between.

The chain has TRBV28 and TRBJ1-4, with 7 nucleotides matching TRBD1. CDR3 length: 16 residues. After removal of 2 bases from V and 0 bases from J, the junction contained 3 bases not matched to a gene. Germline V gene data show CDR1 as MDHEN and CDR2 as SYDVKM. CDR3 residues: CASSLIQGATNEKLFF. Written as DNA, the CDR3 is TGTGCCAGCAGTTTAATTCAGGGGGCAACTAATGAAAAACTGTTTTTT.

This sequence joins TRBV27 and TRBJ2-4; D uncertain. Germline CDR1 reads MNHEY; CDR2 reads SMNVEV (reference sequence). The ends were cut back, 6 bases at V and 7 bases at J, with 10 bases in the middle. The CDR3 length is 12 residues. The CDR3 loop reads CASSSPGNIQYF. The CDR3 DNA reads TGTGCCAGCAGCTCCCCCGGGAACATTCAGTACTTC.

The rearrangement links TRBV5-1 to TRBJ2-7, with D uncertain. Per germline, CDR1 SGHRS and CDR2 YFSETQ. V lost 0 bases to trimming and J lost 0 bases, with 10 bases between them. The CDR3 length is 15 residues. The CDR3 DNA is TGCGCCAGCAGCTTGGTCCGGAGCCCCTCCTACGAGCAGTACTTC. It translates to CASSLVRSPSYEQYF.

This chain uses TRBV27 with TRBJ2-7; 8 bases match TRBD1. The CDR3 has 16 residues. V trimming: 5 bases; J trimming: 4 bases; junction bases outside the gene matches: 13. Germline CDR1 reads MNHEY; CDR2 reads SMNVEV (reference sequence). CDR3 sequence reads: CASSQIAQTGDYEQYF. CDR3 sequence (DNA): TGTGCCAGCAGTCAAATCGCGCAGACAGGGGATTACGAGCAGTACTTC.

The J gene is TRBJ2-7, the V gene TRBV6-1; D not certain. The CDR3 covers 13 residues. Germline V gives CDR1 MNHNS, CDR2 SASEGT. Trimming cost V 7 bases and J 0 bases, with 10 bases left between them. CDR3 sequence reads: CASTPTDSYEQYF. The DNA of the CDR3 is TGTGCCAGCACCCCCACAGACTCCTACGAGCAGTACTTC.

The J gene is TRBJ2-1, the V gene TRBV9, with 7 bases aligning to TRBD2. The CDR3 runs 18 residues. CDR1 is SGDLS and CDR2 is YYNGEE in the germline V gene. Trimming at V came to 2 bases and at J to 3 bases, leaving 14 bases not matched to a gene. In DNA form, the CDR3 reads TGTGCCAGCAGCGTGACGCCCCCGAGCGGGATGGGCTACAATGAGCAGTTCTTC. This gives the protein CASSVTPPSGMGYNEQFF.

The V call is TRBV5-4, the J call TRBJ2-7, with 7 positions matching TRBD2. The CDR3 spans 15 residues. Germline V gene sequence: CDR1 SGHNT, CDR2 YYREEE (reference sequence). V gave up 4 bases and J gave up 1 base; unmatched junction bases: 8. The CDR3 DNA sequence: TGTGCCAGCAGCCCCCAGCGGGGACGTTCCTACGAGCAGTACTTC. It is translated as CASSPQRGRSYEQYF.

This clone has a single count. V and J are TRBV9 and TRBJ2-6, with D possibly matching TRBD1 (6 bases). The CDR3 contains 15 residues. V lost 4 bases, J lost 0 bases, and 8 bases lay in between. The germline CDR1 and CDR2 sequences are SGDLS and YYNGEE. CDR3 coding DNA: TGTGCCAGCAGCCCAGGGGTCTCTGGGGCCAACGTCCTGACTTTC. Its protein is CASSPGVSGANVLTF.

V gene TRBV6-5 combines with J gene TRBJ1-3; D unresolved. The CDR3 covers 16 residues. Germline V gives CDR1 MNHEY, CDR2 SVGAGI. V lost 0 bases and J 2 bases, leaving 11 bases between the germline ends. The CDR3 nucleotides read TGTGCCAGCAGTTACTCGATTGGTGATGCTGGAAACACCATATATTTT. It codes for CASSYSIGDAGNTIYF.

On this clone: Other DNA sequences within the sample encode an identical CDR3. The chain uses TRBV28 and TRBJ2-7, with D unresolved. Germline assignment: CDR1 MDHEN and CDR2 SYDVKM. Trimming shortened V by 5 bases and J by 0 bases, and 8 bases separated the two germline ends. The CDR3 extends over 13 amino acids. CDR3 amino acids: CASSIYSSYEQYF. In nucleotides, the CDR3 is TGTGCCAGCAGTATATATAGCTCCTACGAGCAGTACTTC.

The chain is built from TRBV7-9 and TRBJ2-7; a weak D match, TRBD1 (5 bases). CDR3 size: 13 residues. Trimming took 1 base from V and 4 from J, leaving 8 bases between them. Germline CDR1 reads SEHNR; CDR2 reads FQNEAQ (reference sequence). The CDR3 protein is CASSLGGWYEQYF. In nucleotides, the CDR3 is TGTGCCAGCAGCTTAGGGGGCTGGTACGAGCAGTACTTC.

The chain uses TRBV9 and TRBJ2-5; 7 bases map to TRBD2. Germline V CDR1 and CDR2: SGDLS, YYNGEE. The CDR3 covers 14 residues. The junction had 3 bases not matched to a gene; V was cut back by 4 bases and J by 0 bases. CDR3 nucleotide sequence: TGTGCCAGCAGCACTCGGGGGGACCAAGAGACCCAGTACTTC. This codes for CASSTRGDQETQYF.

As for this clone: This specimen includes other DNA sequences encoding the same CDR3. The rearrangement uses TRBV5-8 and TRBJ1-1; D not certain. With 5 bases removed from V and 5 bases from J, the gap between germline ends came to 7 bases. The CDR3 runs to 11 residues. CDR1 is SGHTS and CDR2 is YDEGEE in the germline V gene. The CDR3 is CASSLGTEAFF. The CDR3 DNA is TGTGCCAGCAGTCTCGGGACTGAAGCTTTCTTT.

The V gene is TRBV5-7, the J gene TRBJ1-5; the match to TRBD1 covers 7 bases. TRBV5-7 is marked as an open reading frame, function uncertain. V dropped 3 bases and J dropped 4; count of bases not matched to a gene: 10. This CDR3 comprises 16 residues. This chain's CDR3 is CASSSREGAQNQPQHF. DNA for the CDR3: TGTGCCAGCAGCTCCCGGGAGGGGGCGCAGAATCAGCCCCAGCATTTT.

This sequence joins TRBV19 and TRBJ1-1; D possibly corresponds to TRBD1 (5 bases). The germline gives CDR1 LNHDA, CDR2 SQIVND (reference sequence). This CDR3 is 16 amino acids long. Deletions cut 5 bases from V and 4 bases from J, with 20 bases between. CDR3 region: CASSAMGGIGTTEAFF. The CDR3, as DNA: TGTGCCAGTAGTGCGATGGGGGGGATTGGTACCACTGAAGCTTTCTTT.

The chain has TRBV27 and TRBJ1-2, with D tentatively TRBD1 (6 bases). The CDR3 extends over 14 amino acids. Germline lookup yields CDR1 MNHEY and CDR2 SMNVEV (reference sequence). The V and J ends lost 4 bases and 3 bases respectively, with 12 bases between them. The CDR3 loop reads CASSSNTGYYGYTF. CDR3 in DNA: TGTGCCAGCAGTTCCAACACAGGGTACTATGGCTACACCTTC.

The rearrangement links TRBV28 to TRBJ2-5; no clear D. Per germline, CDR1 MDHEN and CDR2 SYDVKM. The V end was cut by 1 base, the J end by 1 base, with 16 bases between. The CDR3 runs to 17 residues. CDR3 sequence reads: CASSLLVGEKIQETQYF. CDR3 bases: TGTGCCAGCAGTTTATTGGTGGGCGAGAAAATCCAAGAGACCCAGTACTTC.

This clone was counted between two and nine times. This CDR3 is also generated by other DNA sequences in the sample. The rearrangement links TRBV6-1 to TRBJ2-7, with D unclear. Trimming removed 6 bases at V and 3 bases at J, with 3 bases between. Germline CDR1 MNHNS, CDR2 SASEGT. The CDR3 runs to 10 residues. Here the CDR3 DNA reads TGTGCCAGCAGGAACTACGAGCAGTACTTC. Translated: CASRNYEQYF.

This clone is a singleton in its sample. This sample also contains other DNA sequences that code for the same CDR3. The chain couples TRBV9 to TRBJ2-7; a weak D match, TRBD1 (6 bases). This CDR3 spans 15 amino acids. The V gene lost 0 bases and the J gene lost 1 base, with 11 bases spanning the gap. Germline loops: CDR1 SGDLS, CDR2 YYNGEE. The CDR3 reads CASSVGGTPSYEQYF. The CDR3 DNA is TGTGCCAGCAGCGTAGGGGGGACACCTTCCTACGAGCAGTACTTC.

As concerns this clone: Other DNA sequences in this specimen translate into the identical CDR3. The gene calls are TRBV5-5 and TRBJ2-1; TRBD2 might be the D (6 bases). CDR3 length equals 12 residues. Trimming pared 2 bases from V and 7 bases from J, leaving 7 bases between. Germline lookup yields CDR1 SGHKS and CDR2 YYEKEE (reference sequence). Here the CDR3 DNA reads TGTGCCAGCAGCTTCGGAGGGAATGAGCAGTTCTTC. Translating gives CASSFGGNEQFF. Complete variable domain (other parts from reference TRBV5-5 and TRBJ2-1): DAGVTQSPTHLIKTRGQQVTLRCSPISGHKSVSWYQQVLGQGPQFIFQYYEKEERGRGNFPDRFSARQFPNYSSELNVNALLLGDSALYLCASSFGGNEQFFGPGTRLTVL.